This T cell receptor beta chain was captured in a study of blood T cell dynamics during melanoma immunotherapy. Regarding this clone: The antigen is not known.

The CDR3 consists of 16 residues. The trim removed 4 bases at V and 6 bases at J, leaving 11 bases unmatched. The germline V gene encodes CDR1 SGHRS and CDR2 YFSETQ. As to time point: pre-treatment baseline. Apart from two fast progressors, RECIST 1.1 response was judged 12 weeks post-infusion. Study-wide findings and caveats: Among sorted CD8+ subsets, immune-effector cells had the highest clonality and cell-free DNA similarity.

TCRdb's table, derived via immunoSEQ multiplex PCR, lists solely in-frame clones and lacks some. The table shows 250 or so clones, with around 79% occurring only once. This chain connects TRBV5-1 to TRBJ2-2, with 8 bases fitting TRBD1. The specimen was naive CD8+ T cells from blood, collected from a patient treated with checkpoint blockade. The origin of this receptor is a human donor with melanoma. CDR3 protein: CASSLYTRTGSGELFF. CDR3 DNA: TGCGCCAGCAGCCTGTACACTCGGACAGGGTCCGGGGAGCTGTTTTTT.